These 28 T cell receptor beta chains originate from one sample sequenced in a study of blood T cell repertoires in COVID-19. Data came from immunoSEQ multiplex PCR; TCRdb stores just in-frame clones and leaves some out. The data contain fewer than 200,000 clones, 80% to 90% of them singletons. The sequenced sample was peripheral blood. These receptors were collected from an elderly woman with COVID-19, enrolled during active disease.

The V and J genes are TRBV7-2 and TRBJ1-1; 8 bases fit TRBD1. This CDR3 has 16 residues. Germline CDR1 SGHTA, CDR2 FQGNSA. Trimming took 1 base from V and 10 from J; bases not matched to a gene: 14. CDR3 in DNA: TGTGCCAGCAGCTTAGGTTCCGGCAGGGGGCCTGGGTCAGCTTTCTTT. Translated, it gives CASSLGSGRGPGSAFF.

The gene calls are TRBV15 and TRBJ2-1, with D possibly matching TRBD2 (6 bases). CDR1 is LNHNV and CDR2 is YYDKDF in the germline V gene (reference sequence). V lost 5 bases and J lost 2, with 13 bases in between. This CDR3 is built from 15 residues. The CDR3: CATSPPGLAYNEQFF. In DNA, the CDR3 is TGTGCCACCAGCCCCCCGGGACTGGCCTACAATGAGCAGTTCTTC. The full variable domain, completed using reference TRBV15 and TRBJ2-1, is DAMVIQNPRYQVTQFGKPVTLSCSQTLNHNVMYWYQQKSSQAPKLLFHYYDKDFNNEADTPDNFQSRRPNTSFCFLDIRSPGLGDTAMYLCATSPPGLAYNEQFFGPGTRLTVL.

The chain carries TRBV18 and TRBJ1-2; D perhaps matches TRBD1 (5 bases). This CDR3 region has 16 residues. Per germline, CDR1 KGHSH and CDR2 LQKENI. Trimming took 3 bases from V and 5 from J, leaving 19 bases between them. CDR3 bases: TGTGCCAGCTCACCTTCGGGGGAAGTTACCATTTATGGCTACACCTTC. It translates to CASSPSGEVTIYGYTF.

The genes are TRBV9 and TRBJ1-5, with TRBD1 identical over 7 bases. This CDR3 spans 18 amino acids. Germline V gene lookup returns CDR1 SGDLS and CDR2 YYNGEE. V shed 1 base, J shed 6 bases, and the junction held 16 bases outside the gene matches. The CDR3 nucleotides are TGTGCCAGCAGCGTACCCAACGGAGAGGCAGGGGGGACTCAGCCCCAGCATTTT. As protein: CASSVPNGEAGGTQPQHF.

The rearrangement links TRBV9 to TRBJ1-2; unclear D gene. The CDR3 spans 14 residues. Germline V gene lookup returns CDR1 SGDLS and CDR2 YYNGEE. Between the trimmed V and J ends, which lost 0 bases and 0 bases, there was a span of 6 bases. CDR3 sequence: CASSVEEANYGYTF. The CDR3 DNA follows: TGTGCCAGCAGCGTAGAGGAGGCTAACTATGGCTACACCTTC.

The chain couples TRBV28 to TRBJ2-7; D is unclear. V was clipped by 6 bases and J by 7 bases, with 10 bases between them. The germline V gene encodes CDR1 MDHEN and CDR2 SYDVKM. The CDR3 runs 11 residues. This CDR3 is CASSTPREQYF. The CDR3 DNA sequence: TGTGCCAGCAGCACCCCTAGGGAGCAGTACTTC.

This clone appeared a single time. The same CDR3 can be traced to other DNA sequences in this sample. The CDR3 spells CASSLGLRNTEAFF. CDR3 DNA sequence: TGTGCCAGCAGCTTGGGGCTCCGTAACACTGAAGCTTTCTTT. V gene TRBV7-2 combines with J gene TRBJ1-1, with D possibly being TRBD1 (5 bases). The length of the CDR3 is 14 residues. V was cut by 3 bases and J by 2 bases, with 10 bases left in between. Germline loops: CDR1 SGHTA, CDR2 FQGNSA.

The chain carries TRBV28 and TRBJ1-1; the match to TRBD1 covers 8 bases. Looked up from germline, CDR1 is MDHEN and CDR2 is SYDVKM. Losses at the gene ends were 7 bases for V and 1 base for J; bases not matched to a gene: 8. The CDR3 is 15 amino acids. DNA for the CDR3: TGTGCCAGCAAATCCTGGACAGGGAGGAACACTGAAGCTTTCTTT. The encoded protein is CASKSWTGRNTEAFF.

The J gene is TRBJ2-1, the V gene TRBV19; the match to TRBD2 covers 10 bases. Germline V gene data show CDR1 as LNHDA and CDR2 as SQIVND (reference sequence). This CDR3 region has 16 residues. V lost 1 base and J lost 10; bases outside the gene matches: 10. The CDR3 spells CASSIVASGSSAEQFF. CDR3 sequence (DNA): TGTGCCAGTAGTATAGTGGCTAGCGGGAGCTCGGCCGAGCAGTTCTTC.

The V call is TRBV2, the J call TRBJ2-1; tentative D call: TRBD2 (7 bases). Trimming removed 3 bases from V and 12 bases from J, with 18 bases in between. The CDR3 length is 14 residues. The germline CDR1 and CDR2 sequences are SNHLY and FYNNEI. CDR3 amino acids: CASSDTPGGGGQFF. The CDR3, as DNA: TGTGCCAGCAGTGATACCCCTGGAGGGGGGGGGCAGTTCTTC.

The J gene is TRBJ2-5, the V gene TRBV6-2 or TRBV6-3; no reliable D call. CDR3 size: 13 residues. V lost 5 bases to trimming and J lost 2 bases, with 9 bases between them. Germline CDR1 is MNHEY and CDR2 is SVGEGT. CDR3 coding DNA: TGTGCCAGCAGTAAGCGTAAACAAGAGACCCAGTACTTC. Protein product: CASSKRKQETQYF.

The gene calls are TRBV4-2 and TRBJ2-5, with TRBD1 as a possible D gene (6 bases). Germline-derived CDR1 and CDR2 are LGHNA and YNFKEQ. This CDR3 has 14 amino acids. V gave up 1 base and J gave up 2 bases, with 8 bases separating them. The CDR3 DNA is TGTGCCAGCAGCCAAGGACAGGTACAAGAGACCCAGTACTTC. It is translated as CASSQGQVQETQYF.

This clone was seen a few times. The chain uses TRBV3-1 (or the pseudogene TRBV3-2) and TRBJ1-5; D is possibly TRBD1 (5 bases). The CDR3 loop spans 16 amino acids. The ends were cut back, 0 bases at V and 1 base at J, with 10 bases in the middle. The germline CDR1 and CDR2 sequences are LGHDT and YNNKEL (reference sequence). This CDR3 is CASSQEPGRSNQPQHF. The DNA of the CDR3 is TGTGCCAGCAGCCAAGAACCAGGGCGAAGCAATCAGCCCCAGCATTTT.

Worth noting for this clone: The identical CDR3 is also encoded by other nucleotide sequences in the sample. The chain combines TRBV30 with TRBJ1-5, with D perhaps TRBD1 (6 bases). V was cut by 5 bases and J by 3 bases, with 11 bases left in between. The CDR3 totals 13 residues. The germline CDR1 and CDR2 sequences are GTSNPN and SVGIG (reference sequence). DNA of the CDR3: TGTGCCTGGGGAGACAGGAACAATCAGCCCCAGCATTTT. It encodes CAWGDRNNQPQHF.

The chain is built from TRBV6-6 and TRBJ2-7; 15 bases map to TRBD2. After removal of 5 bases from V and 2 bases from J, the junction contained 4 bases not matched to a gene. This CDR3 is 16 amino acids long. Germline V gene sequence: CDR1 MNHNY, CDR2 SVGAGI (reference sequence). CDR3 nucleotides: TGTGCCAGCAGTCCGGGACTAGCGGGAGGCACCTACGAGCAGTACTTC. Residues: CASSPGLAGGTYEQYF.

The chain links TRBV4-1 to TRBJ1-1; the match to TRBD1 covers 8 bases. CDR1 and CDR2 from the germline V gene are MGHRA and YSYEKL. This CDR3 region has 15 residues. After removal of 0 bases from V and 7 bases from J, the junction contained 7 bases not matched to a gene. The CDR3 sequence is CASSQDPGGGNEAFF. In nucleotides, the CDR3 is TGCGCCAGCAGCCAAGATCCAGGGGGCGGGAATGAAGCTTTCTTT.

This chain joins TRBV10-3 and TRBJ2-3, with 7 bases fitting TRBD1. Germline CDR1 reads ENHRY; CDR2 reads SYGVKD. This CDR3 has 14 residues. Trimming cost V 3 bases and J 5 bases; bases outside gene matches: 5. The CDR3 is CAISETGVKDTQYF. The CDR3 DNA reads TGTGCCATCAGTGAAACAGGGGTAAAAGATACGCAGTATTTT.

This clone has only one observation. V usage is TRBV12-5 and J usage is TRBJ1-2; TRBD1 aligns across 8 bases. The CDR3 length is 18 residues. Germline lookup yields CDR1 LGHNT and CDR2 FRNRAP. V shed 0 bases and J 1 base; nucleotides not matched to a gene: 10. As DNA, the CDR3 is TGTGCTAGTGGTTTGGTACCAGGGGGCGTTCTGGTTAACTATGGCTACACCTTC. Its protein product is CASGLVPGGVLVNYGYTF.

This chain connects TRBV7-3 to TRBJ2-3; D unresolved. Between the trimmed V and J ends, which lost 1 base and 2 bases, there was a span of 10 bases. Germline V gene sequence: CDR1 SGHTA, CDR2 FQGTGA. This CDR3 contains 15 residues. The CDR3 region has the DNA TGTGCCAGCAGCTTAAGACATCTACCCACAGATACGCAGTATTTT. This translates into CASSLRHLPTDTQYF.

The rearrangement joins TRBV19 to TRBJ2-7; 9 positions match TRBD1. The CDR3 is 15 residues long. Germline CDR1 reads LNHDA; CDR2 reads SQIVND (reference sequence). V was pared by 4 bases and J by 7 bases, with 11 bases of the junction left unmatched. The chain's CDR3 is CASSRRTGVSGEQYF. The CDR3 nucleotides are TGTGCCAGTAGTAGAAGGACAGGGGTTTCGGGGGAGCAGTACTTC.

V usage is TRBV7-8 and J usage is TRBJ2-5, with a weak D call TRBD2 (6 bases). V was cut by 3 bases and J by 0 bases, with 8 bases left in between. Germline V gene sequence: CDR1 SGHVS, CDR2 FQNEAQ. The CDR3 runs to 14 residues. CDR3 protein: CASSFRDYQETQYF. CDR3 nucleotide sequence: TGTGCCAGCAGCTTCCGGGACTACCAAGAGACCCAGTACTTC.

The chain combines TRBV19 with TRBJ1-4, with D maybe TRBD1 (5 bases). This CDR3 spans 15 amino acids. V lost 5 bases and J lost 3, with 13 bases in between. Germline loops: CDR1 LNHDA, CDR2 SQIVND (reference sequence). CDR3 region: CASSPRGGSNEKLFF. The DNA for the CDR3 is TGTGCCAGTAGTCCAAGGGGAGGGTCTAATGAAAAACTGTTTTTT.

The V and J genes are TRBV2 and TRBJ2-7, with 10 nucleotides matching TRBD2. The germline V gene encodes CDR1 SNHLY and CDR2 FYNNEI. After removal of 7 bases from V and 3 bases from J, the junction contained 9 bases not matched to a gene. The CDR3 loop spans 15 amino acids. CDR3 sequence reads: CASTDLAGDSYEQYF. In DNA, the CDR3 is TGTGCCAGCACCGACCTAGCGGGAGATAGCTACGAGCAGTACTTC.

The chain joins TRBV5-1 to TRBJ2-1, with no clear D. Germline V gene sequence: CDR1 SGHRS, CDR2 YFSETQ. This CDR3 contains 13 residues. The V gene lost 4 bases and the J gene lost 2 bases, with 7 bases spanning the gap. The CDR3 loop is CASSPEPYNEQFF. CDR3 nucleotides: TGCGCCAGCAGCCCCGAGCCCTACAATGAGCAGTTCTTC.

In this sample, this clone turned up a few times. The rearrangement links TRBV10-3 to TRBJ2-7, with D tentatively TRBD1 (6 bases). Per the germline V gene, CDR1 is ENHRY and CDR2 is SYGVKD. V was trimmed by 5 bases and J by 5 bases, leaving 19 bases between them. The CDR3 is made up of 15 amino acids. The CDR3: CAISPHGVGANEQYF. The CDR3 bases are TGTGCCATCAGTCCCCATGGGGTGGGGGCCAACGAGCAGTACTTC.

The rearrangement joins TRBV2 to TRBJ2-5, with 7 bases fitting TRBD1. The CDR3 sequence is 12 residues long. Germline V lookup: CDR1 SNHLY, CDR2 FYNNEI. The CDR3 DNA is TGTGCAAGCTTACAGGGGTCAGAGACCCAGTACTTC. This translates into CASLQGSETQYF. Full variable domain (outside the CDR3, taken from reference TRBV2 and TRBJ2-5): EPEVTQTPSHQVTQMGQEVILRCVPISNHLYFYWYRQILGQKVEFLVSFYNNEISEKSEIFDDQFSVERPDGSNFTLKIRSTKLEDSAMYFCASLQGSETQYFGPGTRLLVL.

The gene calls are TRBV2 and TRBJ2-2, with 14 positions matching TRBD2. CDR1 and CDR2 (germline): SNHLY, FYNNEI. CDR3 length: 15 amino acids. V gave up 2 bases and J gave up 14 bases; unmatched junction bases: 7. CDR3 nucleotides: TGTGCCAGCAGTGAATCGGGACTAGCGGGGGTAGGACTGTTTTTT. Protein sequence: CASSESGLAGVGLFF.

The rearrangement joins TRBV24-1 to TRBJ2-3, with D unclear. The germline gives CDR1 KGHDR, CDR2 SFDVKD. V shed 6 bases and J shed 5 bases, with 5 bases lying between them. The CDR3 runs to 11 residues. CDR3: CATSLGDTQYF. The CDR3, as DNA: TGTGCCACCAGTCTCGGAGATACGCAGTATTTT.